The rows below give T cell receptor beta chains drawn from one sample of a study of PD-1 blockade in mismatch repair-deficient tumors. Method: immunoSEQ multiplex PCR; TCRdb's copy keeps in-frame clones and lacks some. The data show 14,000 or so clones, approximately 80% seen once. This specimen consisted of PBMCs, obtained approximately 14 weeks after starting pembrolizumab. The source is an adult with mismatch repair-deficient cancer. The CDR3 runs from the conserved cysteine through the conserved F or W. D genes are given only for firm matches. Clone size is given for some rows only: seen once, a few or many times, or a class if the clone is expanded.

CDR3aa: CSAARDRGGNEQFF
CDR3nt: TGCAGCGCTGCGCGGGACAGGGGTGGCAATGAGCAGTTCTTC
d_gene: TRBD1
abundance: once
v_gene: TRBV29-1
j_gene: TRBJ2-1

CDR3aa: CASSYSGHLNTEAFF
CDR3nt: TGTGCCAGCAGTTACTCGGGACACTTGAACACTGAAGCTTTCTTT
d_gene: NA
abundance: NA
v_gene: TRBV6-5
j_gene: TRBJ1-1

CDR3aa: CATSRDGLAGVLGETQYF
CDR3nt: TGTGCCACCAGCAGAGATGGACTAGCGGGAGTGCTTGGGGAGACCCAGTACTTC
d_gene: TRBD2
abundance: NA
v_gene: TRBV15
j_gene: TRBJ2-5

CDR3aa: CTSSPRAGEPYEQYF
CDR3nt: TGCACCAGCAGCCCGAGGGCGGGCGAACCCTACGAGCAGTACTTC
d_gene: NA
abundance: few
v_gene: TRBV1
j_gene: TRBJ2-7

CDR3aa: CASSERDSFYNEQFF
CDR3nt: TGTGCCAGCAGTGAACGGGACAGCTTCTACAATGAGCAGTTCTTC
d_gene: TRBD1
abundance: NA
v_gene: TRBV6-4
j_gene: TRBJ2-1

CDR3aa: CASSVLTGVGELFF
CDR3nt: TGTGCCAGCAGCGTCCTAACCGGGGTCGGGGAGCTGTTTTTT
d_gene: NA
abundance: NA
v_gene: TRBV5-6
j_gene: TRBJ2-2

CDR3aa: CASSFGTGTLPGELFF
CDR3nt: TGTGCCAGCAGCTTTGGGACAGGGACCTTGCCCGGGGAGCTGTTTTTT
d_gene: TRBD1
abundance: NA
v_gene: TRBV7-9
j_gene: TRBJ2-2

CDR3aa: CASSLTQVDQYF
CDR3nt: TGTGCCAGCAGCTTAACACAGGTAGACCAGTACTTC
d_gene: NA
abundance: NA
v_gene: TRBV7-9
j_gene: TRBJ2-5

CDR3aa: CSVARQGGQPQHF
CDR3nt: TGCAGCGTTGCGCGACAGGGCGGACAGCCCCAGCATTTT
d_gene: TRBD1
abundance: NA
v_gene: TRBV29-1
j_gene: TRBJ1-5

CDR3aa: CASRTSSLSYNEQFF
CDR3nt: TGTGCCAGCCGTACTAGCAGTTTATCCTACAATGAGCAGTTCTTC
d_gene: NA
abundance: NA
v_gene: TRBV27
j_gene: TRBJ2-1

CDR3aa: CASSLSNSYEQYF
CDR3nt: TGTGCCAGCAGCTTATCAAACTCCTACGAGCAGTACTTC
d_gene: NA
abundance: few
v_gene: TRBV7-3
j_gene: TRBJ2-7

CDR3aa: CASSEGLASYYGYTF
CDR3nt: TGTGCCAGCAGCGAGGGGCTTGCCAGCTACTATGGCTACACCTTC
d_gene: NA
abundance: NA
v_gene: TRBV9
j_gene: TRBJ1-2

CDR3aa: CASSLYRGGNTEAFF
CDR3nt: TGTGCTAGCAGCTTATACAGGGGAGGAAACACTGAAGCTTTCTTT
d_gene: TRBD1
abundance: few
v_gene: TRBV7-7
j_gene: TRBJ1-1

CDR3aa: CASSQIQGPEPQHF
CDR3nt: TGTGCCAGCAGTCAAATACAGGGGCCGGAGCCCCAGCATTTT
d_gene: TRBD1
abundance: NA
v_gene: TRBV2
j_gene: TRBJ1-5

CDR3aa: CASSDPFPGGYGYTF
CDR3nt: TGTGCCAGCAGTGACCCCTTTCCGGGTGGCTATGGCTACACCTTC
d_gene: NA
abundance: NA
v_gene: TRBV6-4
j_gene: TRBJ1-2

CDR3aa: CASSLRTGGGETQYF
CDR3nt: TGTGCCAGCAGCTTAAGGACAGGGGGTGGTGAGACCCAGTACTTC
d_gene: TRBD1
abundance: NA
v_gene: TRBV7-3
j_gene: TRBJ2-5

CDR3aa: CSVSRAQETQYF
CDR3nt: TGCAGCGTTAGCAGGGCCCAAGAGACCCAGTACTTC
d_gene: NA
abundance: once
v_gene: TRBV29-1
j_gene: TRBJ2-5

CDR3aa: CASSATGHNYEQYF
CDR3nt: TGTGCCAGCAGCGCCACGGGACATAACTACGAGCAGTACTTC
d_gene: NA
abundance: few
v_gene: TRBV9
j_gene: TRBJ2-7

CDR3aa: CASSWGTTISYEQYF
CDR3nt: TGCGCCAGCAGCTGGGGGACTACTATCTCCTACGAGCAGTACTTC
d_gene: TRBD2
abundance: NA
v_gene: TRBV5-1
j_gene: TRBJ2-7

CDR3aa: CASSLLAGDSYEQYF
CDR3nt: TGTGCCAGCAGCTTACTAGCGGGCGACTCCTACGAGCAGTACTTC
d_gene: TRBD2
abundance: NA
v_gene: TRBV7-9
j_gene: TRBJ2-7

CDR3aa: CASSDRGPSEQYF
CDR3nt: TGTGCCAGCAGCGACAGGGGCCCTTCCGAGCAGTACTTC
d_gene: TRBD1
abundance: NA
v_gene: TRBV27
j_gene: TRBJ2-7

CDR3aa: CASSLDRIAGELFF
CDR3nt: TGCGCCAGCAGCTTAGACAGGATTGCCGGGGAGCTGTTTTTT
d_gene: NA
abundance: NA
v_gene: TRBV5-1
j_gene: TRBJ2-2

CDR3aa: CASSENPTGLNTIYF
CDR3nt: TGTGCCAGCAGTGAAAACCCGACAGGGTTAAACACCATATATTTT
d_gene: TRBD1
abundance: NA
v_gene: TRBV6-1
j_gene: TRBJ1-3

CDR3aa: CASSQVGGRGQETQYF
CDR3nt: TGTGCCAGCAGCCAAGTGGGCGGGAGAGGTCAAGAGACCCAGTACTTC
d_gene: TRBD2
abundance: NA
v_gene: TRBV4-2
j_gene: TRBJ2-5

CDR3aa: CASTRDGMNTEAFF
CDR3nt: TGCGCCAGCACGCGGGACGGCATGAACACTGAAGCTTTCTTT
d_gene: NA
abundance: NA
v_gene: TRBV5-1
j_gene: TRBJ1-1

CDR3aa: CASSLTSVHEQYF
CDR3nt: TGTGCCAGCAGCCTGACTAGCGTACACGAGCAGTACTTC
d_gene: TRBD2
abundance: few
v_gene: TRBV11-3
j_gene: TRBJ2-7

CDR3aa: CASSPPGREAVNGQYF
CDR3nt: TGTGCCAGCTCACCGCCGGGTCGGGAGGCCGTCAACGGGCAGTACTTC
d_gene: TRBD2
abundance: NA
v_gene: TRBV18
j_gene: TRBJ2-7

CDR3aa: CASSSTGLRGELFF
CDR3nt: TGTGCCAGTAGTAGCACAGGTCTTAGAGGGGAGCTGTTTTTT
d_gene: NA
abundance: NA
v_gene: TRBV19
j_gene: TRBJ2-2

CDR3aa: CASSSPGQLANTGELFF
CDR3nt: TGTGCCAGCAGCTCACCCGGACAGCTAGCGAACACCGGGGAGCTGTTTTTT
d_gene: NA
abundance: NA
v_gene: TRBV7-9
j_gene: TRBJ2-2

CDR3aa: CASSLEPGTGLFYEQYF
CDR3nt: TGCGCCAGCAGCTTGGAACCTGGGACAGGGCTATTCTACGAGCAGTACTTC
d_gene: TRBD1
abundance: NA
v_gene: TRBV5-1
j_gene: TRBJ2-7

CDR3aa: CASSLTSTGTYEQYF
CDR3nt: TGTGCCAGCTCACTAACCTCGACAGGAACCTACGAGCAGTACTTC
d_gene: NA
abundance: NA
v_gene: TRBV18
j_gene: TRBJ2-7

CDR3aa: CASSLAGTRGYTF
CDR3nt: TGTGCCAGCAGTTTGGCGGGGACGAGGGGCTACACCTTC
d_gene: NA
abundance: NA
v_gene: TRBV28
j_gene: TRBJ1-2

CDR3aa: CASSLVTSGFYNEQFF
CDR3nt: TGTGCCAGCAGCTTAGTGACTAGCGGGTTCTACAATGAGCAGTTCTTC
d_gene: TRBD2
abundance: NA
v_gene: TRBV7-2
j_gene: TRBJ2-1

CDR3aa: CSVGYGQGSNQPQHF
CDR3nt: TGCAGCGTTGGTTATGGCCAGGGTAGCAATCAGCCCCAGCATTTT
d_gene: NA
abundance: NA
v_gene: TRBV29-1
j_gene: TRBJ1-5

CDR3aa: CAISPGQGSINYGYTF
CDR3nt: TGTGCCATCAGCCCGGGACAGGGAAGTATTAACTATGGCTACACCTTC
d_gene: TRBD1
abundance: NA
v_gene: TRBV10-3
j_gene: TRBJ1-2

CDR3aa: CASSTRHHSNTEAFF
CDR3nt: TGTGCCAGTAGTACCCGACACCACTCGAACACTGAAGCTTTCTTT
d_gene: NA
abundance: NA
v_gene: TRBV19
j_gene: TRBJ1-1

CDR3aa: CASSIRGRWGTDTQYF
CDR3nt: TGTGCCAGCAGCATCCGGGGGAGATGGGGCACAGATACGCAGTATTTT
d_gene: NA
abundance: NA
v_gene: TRBV9
j_gene: TRBJ2-3

CDR3aa: CASNPIAGGSDTQYF
CDR3nt: TGTGCCAGCAATCCAATAGCGGGAGGTTCAGATACGCAGTATTTT
d_gene: TRBD2
abundance: NA
v_gene: TRBV6-5
j_gene: TRBJ2-3

CDR3aa: CASSPDSWDNEQFF
CDR3nt: TGTGCCAGCAGCCCGGACAGCTGGGACAATGAGCAGTTCTTC
d_gene: NA
abundance: NA
v_gene: TRBV7-9
j_gene: TRBJ2-1

CDR3aa: CASSCTRTVCEQFF
CDR3nt: TGTGCCAGCAGCTGTACCCGAACAGTATGTGAGCAGTTCTTC
d_gene: NA
abundance: NA
v_gene: TRBV5-6
j_gene: TRBJ2-1

CDR3aa: CASSLGGLAGVNTGELFF
CDR3nt: TGTGCCAGCAGCTTGGGTGGACTAGCGGGGGTCAACACCGGGGAGCTGTTTTTT
d_gene: TRBD2
abundance: NA
v_gene: TRBV5-4
j_gene: TRBJ2-2

CDR3aa: CASSFRAGPRDTQYF
CDR3nt: TGTGCCAGCAGCTTTCGTGCGGGGCCCCGAGATACGCAGTATTTT
d_gene: NA
abundance: NA
v_gene: TRBV7-8
j_gene: TRBJ2-3

CDR3aa: CASSRGQGGSPLHF
CDR3nt: TGTGCCAGCTCACGGGGACAGGGTGGTTCACCCCTCCACTTT
d_gene: TRBD1
abundance: NA
v_gene: TRBV18
j_gene: TRBJ1-6

CDR3aa: CASSARLAGGETQYF
CDR3nt: TGCGCCAGCAGCGCACGACTAGCGGGTGGGGAGACCCAGTACTTC
d_gene: TRBD2
abundance: NA
v_gene: TRBV5-1
j_gene: TRBJ2-5

CDR3aa: CASSPRTGILNQPQHF
CDR3nt: TGTGCCAGCAGTCCGAGGACAGGGATACTCAATCAGCCCCAGCATTTT
d_gene: TRBD1
abundance: once
v_gene: TRBV28
j_gene: TRBJ1-5

CDR3aa: CATSRVGRGSGRAVNEQFF
CDR3nt: TGTGCCACCAGCAGAGTGGGGAGGGGTAGCGGGAGGGCCGTTAATGAGCAGTTCTTC
d_gene: TRBD2
abundance: once
v_gene: TRBV15
j_gene: TRBJ2-1

CDR3aa: CASTLPTQSRQFF
CDR3nt: TGTGCCAGCACCCTTCCGACACAGTCCAGGCAGTTCTTC
d_gene: NA
abundance: NA
v_gene: TRBV11-2
j_gene: TRBJ2-1

CDR3aa: CASSPGQGAGTEAFF
CDR3nt: TGTGCCAGCAGCCCGGGACAGGGGGCGGGAACTGAAGCTTTCTTT
d_gene: TRBD1
abundance: NA
v_gene: TRBV28
j_gene: TRBJ1-1

CDR3aa: CASSRDRAYGYTF
CDR3nt: TGTGCCAGCAGCCGAGACAGGGCCTATGGCTACACCTTC
d_gene: TRBD1
abundance: once
v_gene: TRBV11-2
j_gene: TRBJ1-2